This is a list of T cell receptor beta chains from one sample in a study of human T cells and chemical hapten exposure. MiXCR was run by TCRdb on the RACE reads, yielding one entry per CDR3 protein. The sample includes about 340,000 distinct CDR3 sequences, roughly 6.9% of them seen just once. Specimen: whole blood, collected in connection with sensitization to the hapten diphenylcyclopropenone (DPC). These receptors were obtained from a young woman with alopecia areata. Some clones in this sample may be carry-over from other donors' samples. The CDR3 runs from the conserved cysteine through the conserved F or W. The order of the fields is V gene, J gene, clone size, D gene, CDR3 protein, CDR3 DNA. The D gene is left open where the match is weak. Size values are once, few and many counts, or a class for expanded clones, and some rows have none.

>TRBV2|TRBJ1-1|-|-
CASTDGLDTEAFF
TGTGCCAGCACGGACGGTTTGGACACTGAAGCTTTCTTT
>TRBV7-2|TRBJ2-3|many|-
CASSLQRSTDTQYF
TGTGCCAGCAGCTTACAGCGGTCCACAGATACGCAGTATTTT
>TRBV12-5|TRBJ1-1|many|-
CASGINTEAFF
TGTGCTAGTGGGATAAACACTGAAGCTTTCTTT
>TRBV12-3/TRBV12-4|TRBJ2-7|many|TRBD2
CASSLGGIRTSGGEQYF
TGTGCCAGCAGTTTAGGAGGGATTAGGACTAGCGGGGGCGAGCAGTACTTC
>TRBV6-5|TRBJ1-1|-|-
CASSYSRSNTEAFF
TGTGCCAGCAGTTACTCGAGGTCCAACACTGAAGCTTTCTTT
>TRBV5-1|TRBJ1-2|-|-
CASSLGQTTNYGYTF
TGCGCCAGCAGCTTAGGGCAGACAACTAACTATGGCTACACCTTC
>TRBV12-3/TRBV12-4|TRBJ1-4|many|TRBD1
CASRPDRATNEKLFF
TGTGCCAGCAGGCCGGACAGGGCAACTAATGAAAAACTGTTTTTT
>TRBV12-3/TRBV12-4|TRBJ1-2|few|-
CASSFAGLYGYTF
TGTGCCAGCAGTTTCGCAGGGCTCTATGGCTACACCTTC
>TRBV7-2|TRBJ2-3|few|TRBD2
CASSLVSLAGVDTQYF
TGTGCCAGCAGCTTAGTTTCCCTAGCGGGGGTAGATACGCAGTATTTT
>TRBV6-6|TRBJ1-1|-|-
CASSIRNTEAFF
TGTGCCAGCAGTATAAGGAACACTGAAGCTTTCTTT
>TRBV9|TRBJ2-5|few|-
CASSPQLGGRETQYF
TGTGCCAGCAGCCCCCAGCTCGGCGGACGGGAGACCCAGTACTTC
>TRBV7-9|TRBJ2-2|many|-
CASSLGVNTGELFF
TGTGCCAGCAGCTTAGGGGTGAACACCGGGGAGCTGTTTTTT
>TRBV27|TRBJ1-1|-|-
CASSLLGTTIEAFF
TGTGCCAGCAGTTTGTTGGGCACCACCATTGAAGCTTTCTTT
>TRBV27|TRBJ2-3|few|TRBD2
CASSLWPSERGGPDTQYF
TGTGCCAGCAGTTTATGGCCTTCGGAGCGGGGGGGCCCCGATACGCAGTATTTT
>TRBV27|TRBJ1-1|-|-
CASSWRDMNTEAFF
TGTGCCAGCAGTTGGAGGGACATGAACACTGAAGCTTTCTTT
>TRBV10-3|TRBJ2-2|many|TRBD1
CAAGTGNTGELFF
TGTGCCGCGGGGACAGGAAACACCGGGGAGCTGTTTTTT
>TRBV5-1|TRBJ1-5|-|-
CASSLEGMSSNQPQHF
TGCGCCAGCAGCTTAGAGGGGATGAGTAGCAATCAGCCCCAGCATTTT
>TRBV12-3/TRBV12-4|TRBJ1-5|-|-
CASGHQPQHF
TGTGCCAGCGGACACCAGCCCCAGCATTTT
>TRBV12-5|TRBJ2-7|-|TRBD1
CASGLGTGWAQYF
TGTGCTAGTGGTTTAGGGACAGGGTGGGCGCAGTACTTC
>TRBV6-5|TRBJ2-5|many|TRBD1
CASSPQGVQETQYF
TGTGCCAGCAGTCCGCAGGGGGTCCAAGAGACCCAGTACTTC
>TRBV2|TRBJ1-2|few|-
CASTRRNRKNYGYTF
TGTGCCAGCACCCGGAGGAACAGGAAAAACTATGGCTACACCTTC
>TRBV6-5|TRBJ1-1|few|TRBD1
CASSSSRQGGGAFF
TGTGCCAGCAGTTCGTCCCGACAGGGGGGAGGAGCTTTCTTT
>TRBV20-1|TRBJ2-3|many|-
CSARDYFTSTDTQYF
TGCAGTGCTAGAGATTATTTCACATCCACAGATACGCAGTATTTT
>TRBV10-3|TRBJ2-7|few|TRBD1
CAISEEFSRRGQGDPQYF
TGTGCCATCAGCGAGGAGTTCTCCCGGAGGGGACAGGGTGATCCCCAGTACTTC
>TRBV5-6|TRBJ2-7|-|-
CASSSVGGYEQYF
TGTGCCAGCAGCTCCGTGGGGGGCTACGAGCAGTACTTC
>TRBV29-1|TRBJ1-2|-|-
CSVGVHNYGYTF
TGCAGCGTGGGAGTGCATAACTATGGCTACACCTTC